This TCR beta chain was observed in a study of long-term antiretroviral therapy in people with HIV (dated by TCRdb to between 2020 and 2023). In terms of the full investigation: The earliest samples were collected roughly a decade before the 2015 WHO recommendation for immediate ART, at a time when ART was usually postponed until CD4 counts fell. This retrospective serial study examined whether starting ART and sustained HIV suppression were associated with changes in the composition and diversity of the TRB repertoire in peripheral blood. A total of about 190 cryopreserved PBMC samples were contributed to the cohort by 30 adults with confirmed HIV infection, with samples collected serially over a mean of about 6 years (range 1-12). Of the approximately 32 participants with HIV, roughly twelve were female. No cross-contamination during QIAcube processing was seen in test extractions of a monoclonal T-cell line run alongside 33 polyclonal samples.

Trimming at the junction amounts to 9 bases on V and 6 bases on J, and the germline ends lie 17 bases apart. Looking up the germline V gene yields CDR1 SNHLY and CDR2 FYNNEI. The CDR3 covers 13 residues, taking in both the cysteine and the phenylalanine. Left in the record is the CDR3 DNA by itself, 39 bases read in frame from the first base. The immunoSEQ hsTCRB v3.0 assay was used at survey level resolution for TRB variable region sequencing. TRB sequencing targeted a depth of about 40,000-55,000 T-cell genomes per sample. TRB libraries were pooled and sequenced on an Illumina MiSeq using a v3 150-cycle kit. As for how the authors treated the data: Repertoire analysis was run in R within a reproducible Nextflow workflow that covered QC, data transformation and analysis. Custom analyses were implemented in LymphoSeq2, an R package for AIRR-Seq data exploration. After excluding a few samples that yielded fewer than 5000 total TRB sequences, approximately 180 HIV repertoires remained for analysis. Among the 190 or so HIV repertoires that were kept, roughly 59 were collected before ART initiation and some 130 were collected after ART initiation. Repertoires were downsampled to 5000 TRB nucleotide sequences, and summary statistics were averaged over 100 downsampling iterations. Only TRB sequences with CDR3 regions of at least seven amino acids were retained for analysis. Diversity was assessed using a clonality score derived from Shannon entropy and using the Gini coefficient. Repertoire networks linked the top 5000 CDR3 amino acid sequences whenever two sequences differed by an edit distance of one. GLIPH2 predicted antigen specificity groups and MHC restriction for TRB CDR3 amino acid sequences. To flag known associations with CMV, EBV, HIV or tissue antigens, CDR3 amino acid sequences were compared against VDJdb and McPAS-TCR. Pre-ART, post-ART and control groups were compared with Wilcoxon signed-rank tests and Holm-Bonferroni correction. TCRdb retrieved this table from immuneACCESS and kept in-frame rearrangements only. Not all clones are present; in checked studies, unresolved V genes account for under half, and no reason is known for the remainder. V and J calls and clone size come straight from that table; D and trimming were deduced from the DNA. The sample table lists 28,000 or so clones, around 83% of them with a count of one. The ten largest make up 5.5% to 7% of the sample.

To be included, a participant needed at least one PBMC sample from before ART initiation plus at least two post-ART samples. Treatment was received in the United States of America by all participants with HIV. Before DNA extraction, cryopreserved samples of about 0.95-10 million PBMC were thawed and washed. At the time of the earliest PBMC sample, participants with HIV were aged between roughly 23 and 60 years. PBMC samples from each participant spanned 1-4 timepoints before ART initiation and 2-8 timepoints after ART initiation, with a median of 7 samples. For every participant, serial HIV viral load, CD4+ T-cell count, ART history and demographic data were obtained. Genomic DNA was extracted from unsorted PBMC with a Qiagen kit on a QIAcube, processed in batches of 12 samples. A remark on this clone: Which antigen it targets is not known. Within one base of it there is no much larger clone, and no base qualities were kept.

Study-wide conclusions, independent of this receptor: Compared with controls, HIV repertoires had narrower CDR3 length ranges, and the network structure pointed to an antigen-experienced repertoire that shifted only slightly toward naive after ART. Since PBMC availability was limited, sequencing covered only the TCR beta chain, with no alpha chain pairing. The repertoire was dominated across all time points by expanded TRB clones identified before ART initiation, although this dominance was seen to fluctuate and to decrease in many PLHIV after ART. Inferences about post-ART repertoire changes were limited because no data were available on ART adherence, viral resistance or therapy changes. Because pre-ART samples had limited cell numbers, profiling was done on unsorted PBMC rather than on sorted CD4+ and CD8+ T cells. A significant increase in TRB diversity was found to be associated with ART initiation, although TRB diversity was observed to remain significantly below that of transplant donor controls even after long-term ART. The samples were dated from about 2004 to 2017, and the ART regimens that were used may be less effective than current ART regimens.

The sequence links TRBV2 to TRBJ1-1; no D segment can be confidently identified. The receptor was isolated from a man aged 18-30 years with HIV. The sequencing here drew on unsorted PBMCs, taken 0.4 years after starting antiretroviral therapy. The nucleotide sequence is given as TGTGCCAGTCTACCAACTCGTACTGCTGAAGCTTTCTTT. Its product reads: CASLPTRTAEAFF.